This TCR beta chain was found in a study of cytotoxic CD8 clonotypes in ibrutinib-treated CLL. Germline loops: CDR1 SGHVS, CDR2 FQNEAQ. V was trimmed by 1 base and J by 2 bases, leaving 14 bases between them. CDR3 size: 16 residues. Study conclusions and caveats: Rare overall, public clonotypes shrank or held steady under therapy.

Sequencing was performed with immunoSEQ multiplex PCR; in TCRdb, only in-frame clones are kept and a portion is missing. The sample has around 16,000 clones; 65% to 70% are singletons. A note on this clone: Its antigen is currently unknown.

J is TRBJ1-2 and V is TRBV7-8; D gene unclear. The material sequenced was PBMCs, taken before ibrutinib treatment. The origin of this receptor is a human donor with chronic lymphocytic leukemia. The CDR3 sequence is CASSLGGTAENYGYTF. The CDR3 DNA follows: TGTGCCAGCAGCTTAGGGGGAACAGCAGAGAACTATGGCTACACCTTC.